This paragraph reports one TCR beta chain. This entry is derived from a study of blood T cell repertoires in COVID-19. Germline CDR1 and CDR2: SGHAT and FQNNGV. V lost 4 bases and J 2 bases, leaving 12 bases between the germline ends. The CDR3 consists of 14 residues. Clones were sequenced by immunoSEQ multiplex PCR, and TCRdb holds only the in-frame ones, with some missing. Counted here are about 140,000 clones, about 87% occurring once; the ten biggest clones make up approximately 9.9%. The sequenced sample was peripheral blood. The sequence came from a woman older than 75 with acute or convalescent COVID-19. V and J are TRBV11-2 and TRBJ2-7, with D tentatively TRBD2 (5 bases). The CDR3 sequence is CASSSLTAAYEQYF. The CDR3 coding sequence is TGTGCCAGCAGCTCCCTTACAGCGGCCTACGAGCAGTACTTC.